One and the same sample provided the 20 T cell receptor beta chains below, sequenced in a study of OX40 agonist ivuxolimab in advanced cancers. This table comes from immunoSEQ multiplex PCR, and its TCRdb copy is limited to in-frame clones, with some not included. The table shows tens of thousands of clones, with 89% occurring only once. Sequencing was performed on CD4+ or CD8+ T cells sorted from blood, taken in a trial of the OX40 agonist ivuxolimab. The receptor source for this set is an adult with an advanced solid tumor such as melanoma, head and neck, liver or kidney cancer.

The chain uses TRBV6-5 and TRBJ2-7, with D unclear. Germline V gene data show CDR1 as MNHEY and CDR2 as SVGAGI. The CDR3 totals 13 residues. V gave up 5 bases and J gave up 2 bases, with 10 bases separating them. In DNA, the CDR3 is TGTGCCAGCAGTCCTGGGGTCACCTACGAGCAGTACGTC. The encoded protein is CASSPGVTYEQYV.

The chain uses TRBV27 and TRBJ2-3; D gene ambiguous. The CDR3 runs 16 residues. CDR1 is MNHEY, CDR2 SMNVEV, per germline (reference sequence). Trimming cost V 8 bases and J 2 bases, with 20 bases left between them. The CDR3 protein is CASGRGPNGHTDTQYF. Here the CDR3 DNA reads TGTGCCAGCGGACGTGGGCCTAACGGGCACACAGATACGCAGTATTTT.

The chain joins TRBV7-9 to TRBJ2-3; tentatively, D is TRBD2 (5 bases). CDR1 and CDR2 from the germline V gene are SEHNR and FQNEAQ (reference sequence). Trimming took 4 bases from V and 2 from J, leaving 19 bases between them. The CDR3 contains 17 residues. The DNA for the CDR3 is TGTGCCAGCAGCTCCACGGCTAGCAGACTACACACAGATACGCAGTATTTT. Its translation is CASSSTASRLHTDTQYF.

In its sample, this clone was seen once. At one boundary the junction diverges from the germline segment, which might be a read error. The chain is built from TRBV4-1 and TRBJ2-1; D is perhaps TRBD1 (6 bases). Germline V gene lookup returns CDR1 MGHRA and CDR2 YSYEKL. The CDR3 length is 12 residues. CDR3 region: CASSQDKTGTVF. The CDR3 bases are TGCGCCAGCAGCCAAGATAAAACAGGGACCGTCTTC.

This CDR3 is CASSLVGFSYNEQFF. As DNA, the CDR3 is TGTGCCAGCAGCTTAGTGGGATTCTCCTACAATGAGCAGTTCTTC. The V and J genes are TRBV7-3 and TRBJ2-1, with D unclear. This CDR3 is 15 amino acids long. V lost 2 bases to trimming and J lost 0 bases, with 8 bases between them. Germline V lookup: CDR1 SGHTA, CDR2 FQGTGA.

V is TRBV5-6 and J is TRBJ1-2, with D uncertain. CDR3 size: 13 residues. CDR1 and CDR2 from the germline V gene are SGHDT and YYEEEE. V lost 2 bases to trimming and J lost 8 bases, with 13 bases between them. The CDR3: CASSLSSGGGYTF. The CDR3, as DNA: TGTGCCAGCAGCTTAAGCTCTGGCGGGGGCTACACCTTC.

The chain combines TRBV7-6 with TRBJ2-2; D is ambiguous. Germline loops: CDR1 SGHVS, CDR2 FNYEAQ. The V end lost 1 base, the J end lost 4 bases, and 10 bases lay between the germline ends. The CDR3 runs to 15 residues. The CDR3 is CASSLDGPATGELFF. DNA of the CDR3: TGTGCCAGCAGCTTAGATGGGCCGGCCACCGGGGAGCTGTTTTTT. The whole variable domain, remainder taken from reference TRBV7-6 and TRBJ2-2, is GAGVSQSPRYKVTKRGQDVALRCDPISGHVSLYWYRQALGQGPEFLTYFNYEAQQDKSGLPNDRFSAERPEGSISTLTIQRTEQRDSAMYRCASSLDGPATGELFFGEGSRLTVL.

The V and J genes are TRBV19 and TRBJ2-1, with 7 bases fitting TRBD2. Germline values: CDR1 LNHDA, CDR2 SQIVND (reference sequence). Trimming took 3 bases from V and 3 from J; bases not matched to a gene: 11. The CDR3 is 17 amino acids. Written as DNA, the CDR3 is TGTGCCAGTAGTATCTTTTCGGGGGGAAGTTTCTACAATGAGCAGTTCTTC. This gives the protein CASSIFSGGSFYNEQFF.

The V gene is TRBV6-1, the J gene TRBJ2-2; perhaps TRBD2 as D (6 bases). This CDR3 has 16 amino acids. V lost 4 bases, J lost 0 bases, and 12 bases lay in between. Per the germline V gene, CDR1 is MNHNS and CDR2 is SASEGT. The CDR3 sequence: CASSGLWEANTGELFF. The CDR3 DNA reads as TGTGCCAGCAGTGGGTTGTGGGAGGCGAACACCGGGGAGCTGTTTTTT.

This sequence joins TRBV5-1 and TRBJ2-7; TRBD2 matches at 9 bases. This CDR3 has 15 amino acids. The V and J ends lost 5 bases and 0 bases, in that order; junction bases with no gene match: 6. The germline CDR1 and CDR2 sequences are SGHRS and YFSETQ. The CDR3 loop is CASRQTSGGSYEQYF. The CDR3 region has the DNA TGCGCCAGCAGGCAGACTAGCGGAGGCTCCTACGAGCAGTACTTC.

The chain is built from TRBV25-1 and TRBJ2-7; D unclear. Trimming removed 10 bases at V and 4 bases at J, with 8 bases between. The CDR3 has 10 amino acids. Germline assignment: CDR1 MGHDK and CDR2 SYGVNS. In DNA, the CDR3 is TGTGCCACAAGAGCATACGAGCAGTACTTC. This gives the protein CATRAYEQYF.

CDR3 protein: CASSQESMRSTYNEQFF. CDR3 DNA sequence: TGCGCCAGCAGCCAAGAAAGTATGCGGAGCACCTACAATGAGCAGTTCTTC. This chain links TRBV4-1 with TRBJ2-1; D uncertain. Germline CDR1 and CDR2: MGHRA and YSYEKL. This CDR3 is built from 17 residues. Trimming pared 0 bases from V and 2 bases from J, leaving 14 bases between.

CDR3: CASSLTGAVGNTEAFF. CDR3 bases: TGTGCCAGCAGCTTAACGGGGGCGGTGGGGAACACTGAAGCTTTCTTT. This chain connects TRBV2 to TRBJ1-1, with D tentatively TRBD1 (6 bases). V lost 6 bases and J 1 base, leaving 18 bases between the germline ends. The CDR3 runs to 16 residues. Germline V lookup: CDR1 SNHLY, CDR2 FYNNEI. The variable domain in full, with the rest retrieved from reference TRBV2 and TRBJ1-1, is EPEVTQTPSHQVTQMGQEVILRCVPISNHLYFYWYRQILGQKVEFLVSFYNNEISEKSEIFDDQFSVERPDGSNFTLKIRSTKLEDSAMYFCASSLTGAVGNTEAFFGQGTRLTVV.

This chain joins TRBV19 and TRBJ1-5; 11 bases are shared with TRBD1. The ends lost 3 bases at V and 7 bases at J; junction bases unmatched: 11. CDR3 length: 17 residues. Germline CDR1 reads LNHDA; CDR2 reads SQIVND (reference sequence). CDR3 bases: TGTGCCAGTAGTATCGCAAGGACAGGGGGCCACGGGCAGCCCCAGCATTTT. Translating gives CASSIARTGGHGQPQHF. The full variable domain, rest sourced from reference TRBV19 and TRBJ1-5, is DGGITQSPKYLFRKEGQNVTLSCEQNLNHDAMYWYRQDPGQGLRLIYYSQIVNDFQKGDIAEGYSVSREKKESFPLTVTSAQKNPTAFYLCASSIARTGGHGQPQHFGDGTRLSIL.

CDR3 in DNA: TGTGCCAGCAGCCAACTAGCGGGAGGGTTCACAGATACGCAGTATTTT. It translates to CASSQLAGGFTDTQYF. The chain joins TRBV7-3 to TRBJ2-3, with TRBD2 identical over 13 bases. From germline, CDR1 is SGHTA and CDR2 FQGTGA. V lost 5 bases and J lost 2; bases outside the gene matches: 4. The CDR3 consists of 16 residues.

Comment on this clone: One junction end does not reproduce the germline sequence, and a read error may be involved. The rearrangement links TRBV20-1 to TRBJ2-1, with 9 nucleotides matching TRBD2. The germline V gene has CDR1 DFQATT and CDR2 SNEGSKA (reference sequence). CDR3 size: 11 residues. CDR3: CSAKISGSGIF. The DNA of the CDR3 is TGCAGTGCTAAAATTAGCGGGAGTGGGATCTTC.

This chain uses TRBV4-2 with TRBJ2-5, with D perhaps TRBD2 (7 bases). CDR1 is LGHNA, CDR2 YNFKEQ, per germline. V lost 1 base and J 5 bases, leaving 20 bases between the germline ends. This CDR3 is built from 17 residues. The CDR3 loop reads CASSQAEGGIGLETQYF. The CDR3 DNA reads TGTGCCAGCAGCCAAGCCGAGGGGGGGATAGGCCTTGAGACCCAGTACTTC.

This CDR3 is CASSERGVAGINTGELFF. The DNA for the CDR3 is TGTGCCAGCAGTGAGAGGGGTGTGGCGGGAATTAACACCGGGGAGCTGTTTTTT. V usage is TRBV2 and J usage is TRBJ2-2, with TRBD2 as a possible D gene (6 bases). This CDR3 comprises 18 residues. CDR1 and CDR2 from the germline V gene are SNHLY and FYNNEI. V lost 3 bases, J lost 2 bases, and 19 bases lay in between. Complete variable domain (other parts from reference TRBV2 and TRBJ2-2): EPEVTQTPSHQVTQMGQEVILRCVPISNHLYFYWYRQILGQKVEFLVSFYNNEISEKSEIFDDQFSVERPDGSNFTLKIRSTKLEDSAMYFCASSERGVAGINTGELFFGEGSRLTVL.

This chain connects TRBV6-5 to TRBJ2-3, with 9 bases identical to TRBD2. Trimming removed 4 bases from V and 10 bases from J; junction bases left unmatched: 3. CDR3 length: 12 amino acids. CDR1 and CDR2 (germline): MNHEY, SVGAGI. In DNA, the CDR3 is TGTGCCAGCAGTTTTAGCGGGGGAGCGCAGTATTTT. It is translated as CASSFSGGAQYF.

The sample holds many counts of this clone. The chain is built from TRBV28 and TRBJ2-1; TRBD2 matches 8 bases. Germline V gene sequence: CDR1 MDHEN, CDR2 SYDVKM. The CDR3 contains 15 residues. Trimming took 1 base from V and 2 from J; bases not matched to a gene: 1. The CDR3 DNA reads TGTGCCAGCAGTTTATTAGCGGGAACCTACAATGAGCAGTTCTTC. Its protein product is CASSLLAGTYNEQFF.